The 10 T cell receptor beta chains given below trace back to one sample, sequenced in a study of T cell responses to AZD1222 COVID-19 vaccine. Libraries were prepared by immunoSEQ multiplex PCR; TCRdb keeps only in-frame clonotypes and omits some of them. This sample has about 26,000 clones, with 80% to 90% found just once. The material sequenced was peripheral blood, taken 28 days after the second AZD1222 dose. All receptors derive from an adult who received the AZD1222 COVID-19 vaccine.

This chain uses TRBV9 with TRBJ2-1, with D hard to call. This CDR3 is built from 15 residues. V dropped 0 bases and J dropped 9 bases, with 16 bases sitting between them. Germline CDR1 SGDLS, CDR2 YYNGEE. The CDR3 here is CASSVGVASSSEQFF. The CDR3 region has the DNA TGTGCCAGCAGCGTAGGGGTCGCTAGTTCATCTGAGCAGTTCTTC.

The V call is TRBV6-1, the J call TRBJ1-4; a weak D match, TRBD1 (5 bases). Germline loops: CDR1 MNHNS, CDR2 SASEGT. V lost 2 bases to trimming and J lost 8 bases, with 15 bases between them. The CDR3 spans 15 residues. CDR3 sequence reads: CASSESWGLGEKLFF. CDR3 sequence (DNA): TGTGCCAGCAGTGAATCTTGGGGCCTAGGGGAAAAACTGTTTTTT.

The table lists this clone with a few counts. The J gene is TRBJ2-7, the V gene TRBV28, with TRBD1 matching over 9 bases. The CDR3 length is 13 residues. CDR1 and CDR2 from the germline V gene are MDHEN and SYDVKM. V was clipped by 3 bases and J by 4 bases; unmatched bases: 1. CDR3 protein: CASSFGQGYEQYF. In DNA form, the CDR3 reads TGTGCCAGCAGTTTTGGACAGGGGTACGAGCAGTACTTC.

J is TRBJ2-7 and V is TRBV18, with D possibly being TRBD1 (5 bases). Trimming took 4 bases from V and 7 from J, leaving 11 bases between them. Germline V lookup: CDR1 KGHSH, CDR2 LQKENI. This CDR3 is 12 amino acids long. The CDR3 DNA follows: TGTGCCAGCTCACAGGGCAGGGAAGAGCAGTACTTC. Its protein product is CASSQGREEQYF.

This clone was seen only a few times. This chain connects TRBV20-1 to TRBJ2-1, with D unresolved. Germline V lookup: CDR1 DFQATT, CDR2 SNEGSKA (reference sequence). The CDR3 length is 11 residues. Trimming stripped 2 bases from V and 10 bases from J, with 9 bases between. The CDR3 DNA sequence: TGCAGTGCTAGATTAGGGCGAGAGCAGTTCTTC. It is translated as CSARLGREQFF.

The rearrangement uses TRBV28 and TRBJ1-1; TRBD1 matches at 9 bases. The germline gives CDR1 MDHEN, CDR2 SYDVKM. This CDR3 spans 15 amino acids. The ends lost 5 bases at V and 4 bases at J; junction bases unmatched: 8. The CDR3: CASSPTGGGGTEAFF. CDR3 coding DNA: TGTGCCAGCAGTCCGACAGGGGGAGGTGGCACTGAAGCTTTCTTT.

The table lists this clone with a count of one. The V call is TRBV12-3 or TRBV12-4, the J call TRBJ2-1; TRBD2 might be the D (6 bases). V lost 2 bases and J lost 9, with 11 bases in between. There are 13 residues in the CDR3. Here the CDR3 reads CASSLQLAGEQFF. Here the CDR3 DNA reads TGTGCCAGCAGTTTACAACTAGCTGGTGAGCAGTTCTTC.

The chain joins TRBV7-2 to TRBJ1-6; 7 bases are a match to TRBD1. In germline, CDR1 is SGHTA, CDR2 FQGNSA. Losses at the gene ends were 5 bases for V and 2 bases for J; bases not matched to a gene: 6. CDR3 length equals 16 residues. CDR3 residues: CASSPVTGTYNSPLHF. CDR3 coding DNA: TGTGCCAGCAGCCCCGTGACAGGGACCTATAATTCACCCCTCCACTTT.

DNA for the CDR3: TGTGCCAGCTCACCAACACCGGGGGACACTGAAGCTTTCTTT. Residues: CASSPTPGDTEAFF. The chain uses TRBV18 and TRBJ1-1, with a weak D call TRBD1 (5 bases). The germline gives CDR1 KGHSH, CDR2 LQKENI. V shed 2 bases and J shed 3 bases, with 10 bases lying between them. This CDR3 has 14 residues.

The chain couples TRBV24-1 to TRBJ2-1; perhaps TRBD2 as D (7 bases). V was clipped by 4 bases and J by 1 base, with 13 bases between them. Germline lookup yields CDR1 KGHDR and CDR2 SFDVKD. The CDR3 has 16 amino acids. Here the CDR3 DNA reads TGTGCCACCAGTGACTCGGGGGGCCCGTCCTACAATGAGCAGTTCTTC. Its translation: CATSDSGGPSYNEQFF.